The 6 T cell receptor beta chains presented below share a single source sample, sequenced in a study of control samples from healthy donors and cancer patients. Libraries were prepared by immunoSEQ multiplex PCR; TCRdb keeps only in-frame clonotypes and omits some of them. Among more than 95,000 clones listed, 85% to 90% were seen once. Material for sequencing was PBMCs. The receptor set was obtained from a man aged 60-69 years with lung cancer.

The V and J genes are TRBV6-5 and TRBJ2-5, with D possibly TRBD2 on 6 matching bases. V was clipped by 6 bases and J by 5 bases, with 16 bases between them. The length of the CDR3 is 14 residues. CDR1 and CDR2 (germline): MNHEY, SVGAGI. CDR3 in amino acids: CASSGGGAGETQYF. In nucleotides, the CDR3 is TGTGCCAGCAGCGGAGGAGGGGCGGGGGAGACCCAGTACTTC.

This clone was seen only a few times. V usage is TRBV25-1 and J usage is TRBJ1-1; no reliable D call. The V end lost 1 base, the J end lost 4 bases, and 13 bases lay between the germline ends. Germline V CDR1 and CDR2: MGHDK, SYGVNS. The CDR3 loop spans 15 amino acids. The CDR3 region is CASSESGRGVTEAFF. The DNA of the CDR3 is TGTGCCAGCAGTGAATCGGGTCGCGGGGTCACTGAAGCTTTCTTT.

About this clone itself: One end of the junction varies from germline; a read error may be responsible. The chain combines TRBV10-3 with TRBJ1-2, with TRBD1 as a possible D gene (6 bases). This CDR3 is built from 16 residues. Germline V CDR1 and CDR2: ENHRY, SYGVKD. DNA of the CDR3: TGTGCCATCAGTGAGTTTGAAGGGGGAGCTAACTATGGATACACCTTC. Translating it yields CAISEFEGGANYGYTF.

This chain links TRBV6-6 with TRBJ1-1, with a weak D call TRBD1 (6 bases). The CDR3 totals 15 residues. Trimming left V 0 bases short and J 0 bases short, with 8 bases between. The V gene's germline CDR1 is MNHNY and CDR2 SVGAGI (reference sequence). The CDR3 spells CASSYSSGVNTEAFF. CDR3 bases: TGTGCCAGCAGTTACTCGTCAGGGGTGAACACTGAAGCTTTCTTT.

The chain recombines TRBV5-4 with TRBJ1-1, with D possibly TRBD1 on 5 matching bases. CDR1 and CDR2 from the germline V gene are SGHNT and YYREEE (reference sequence). Between the trimmed V and J ends, which lost 4 bases and 6 bases, there was a span of 13 bases. The length of the CDR3 is 13 residues. The CDR3 nucleotides read TGTGCCAGCAGCCCCGACAGAGACCCTGAAGCTTTCTTT. Amino acid sequence: CASSPDRDPEAFF.

V is TRBV2 and J is TRBJ1-4, with 9 positions matching TRBD1. CDR1 is SNHLY, CDR2 FYNNEI, per germline. The CDR3 is made up of 13 amino acids. Germline trimming cut 9 bases from V and 11 bases from J; bases unmatched to any gene: 10. CDR3 coding DNA: TGTGCCAGTTTGACAGGGGGATTCGAGAAACTGTTTTTT. This gives the protein CASLTGGFEKLFF.